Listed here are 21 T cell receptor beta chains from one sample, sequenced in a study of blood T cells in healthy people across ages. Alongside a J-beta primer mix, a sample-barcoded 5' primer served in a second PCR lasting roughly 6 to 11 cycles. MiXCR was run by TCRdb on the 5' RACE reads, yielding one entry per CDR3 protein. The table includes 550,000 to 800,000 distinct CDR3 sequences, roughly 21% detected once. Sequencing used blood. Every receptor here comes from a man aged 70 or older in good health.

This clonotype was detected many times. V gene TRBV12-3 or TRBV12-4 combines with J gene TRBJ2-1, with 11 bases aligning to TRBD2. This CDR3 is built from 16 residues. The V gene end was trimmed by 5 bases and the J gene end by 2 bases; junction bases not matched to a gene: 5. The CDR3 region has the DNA TGTGCCAGCAGTCTACTTAGCGGGAGGGCCTACAATGAGCAGTTCTTC. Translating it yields CASSLLSGRAYNEQFF.

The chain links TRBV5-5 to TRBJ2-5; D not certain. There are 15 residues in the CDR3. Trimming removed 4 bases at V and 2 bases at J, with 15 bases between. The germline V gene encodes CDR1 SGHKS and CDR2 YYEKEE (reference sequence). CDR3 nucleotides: TGTGCCAGCAGCGGACCTATGAATGCTCAAGAGACCCAGTACTTC. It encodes CASSGPMNAQETQYF.

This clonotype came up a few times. The CDR3 DNA sequence: TGTGCCAGCAGTTCTGGGACACCTACGGAGCCCCAGCATTTT. It encodes CASSSGTPTEPQHF. V gene TRBV6-2 or TRBV6-3 combines with J gene TRBJ1-5; possible D gene TRBD1, 6 bases. Germline V lookup: CDR1 MNHEY, CDR2 SVGEGT. Trimming removed 4 bases from V and 8 bases from J, with 15 bases in between. This CDR3 is built from 14 residues.

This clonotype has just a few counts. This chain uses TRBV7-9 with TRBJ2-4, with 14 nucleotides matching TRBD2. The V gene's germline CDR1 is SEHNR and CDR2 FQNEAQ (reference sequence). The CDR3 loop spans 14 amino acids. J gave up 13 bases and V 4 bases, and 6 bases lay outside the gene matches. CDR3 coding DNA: TGTGCCAGCAGCTCAGGGGGGACTAGCGGGAGACAGTACTTC. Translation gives CASSSGGTSGRQYF. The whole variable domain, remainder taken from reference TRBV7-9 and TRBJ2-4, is DTGVSQNPRHKITKRGQNVTFRCDPISEHNRLYWYRQTLGQGPEFLTYFQNEAQLEKSRLLSDRFSAERPKGSFSTLEIQRTEQGDSAMYLCASSSGGTSGRQYFGAGTRLSVL.

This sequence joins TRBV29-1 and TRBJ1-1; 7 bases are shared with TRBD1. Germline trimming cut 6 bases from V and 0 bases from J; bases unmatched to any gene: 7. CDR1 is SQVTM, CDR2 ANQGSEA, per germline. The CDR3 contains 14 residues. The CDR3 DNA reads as TGCAGCGTCCCGGGACAGACGATGAACACTGAAGCTTTCTTT. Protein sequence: CSVPGQTMNTEAFF.

The CDR3 bases are TGCAGTGCTAGAGTCCTACAGGGGGCAAACATTCAGTACTTC. Amino acid sequence: CSARVLQGANIQYF. This chain connects TRBV20-1 to TRBJ2-4, with 9 bases fitting TRBD1. This CDR3 is built from 14 residues. The germline gives CDR1 DFQATT, CDR2 SNEGSKA (reference sequence). Germline trimming cut 1 base from V and 6 bases from J; bases unmatched to any gene: 4.

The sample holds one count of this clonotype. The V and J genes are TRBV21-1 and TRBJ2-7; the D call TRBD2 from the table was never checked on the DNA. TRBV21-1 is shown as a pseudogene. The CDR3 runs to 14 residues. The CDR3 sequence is CASSKSGTIYEQYF. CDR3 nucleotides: TGTGCCAGCAGCAAAAGCGGGACTATCTACGAGCAGTACTTC.

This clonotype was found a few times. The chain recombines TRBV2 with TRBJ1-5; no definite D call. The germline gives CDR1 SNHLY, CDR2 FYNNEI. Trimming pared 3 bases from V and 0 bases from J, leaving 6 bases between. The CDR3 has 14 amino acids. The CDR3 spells CASSEADSNQPQHF. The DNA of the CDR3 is TGTGCCAGCAGTGAGGCGGATAGCAATCAGCCCCAGCATTTT.

The CDR3: CASSLTPSPLPSGDTQYF. The CDR3 nucleotides are TGTGCCAGCAGCTTAACCCCTTCTCCCCTCCCCTCGGGAGATACGCAGTATTTT. This rearrangement joins TRBV7-9 to TRBJ2-3; unclear D gene. This CDR3 spans 18 amino acids. Germline CDR1 reads SEHNR; CDR2 reads FQNEAQ (reference sequence). Trimming left V 2 bases short and J 5 bases short, with 23 bases between.

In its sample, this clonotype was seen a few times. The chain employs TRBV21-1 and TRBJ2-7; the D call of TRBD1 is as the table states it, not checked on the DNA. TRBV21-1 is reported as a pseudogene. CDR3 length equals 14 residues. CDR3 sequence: CASSSPLRGNEQYF. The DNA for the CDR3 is TGTGCCAGCAGCAGCCCCCTTCGAGGGAACGAGCAGTACTTC.

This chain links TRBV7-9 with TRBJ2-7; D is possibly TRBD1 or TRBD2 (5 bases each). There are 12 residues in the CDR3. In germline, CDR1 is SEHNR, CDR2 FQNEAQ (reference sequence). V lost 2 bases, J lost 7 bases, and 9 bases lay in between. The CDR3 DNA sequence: TGTGCCAGCAGCTTACGGGGCAAGGAGCAGTACTTC. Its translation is CASSLRGKEQYF.

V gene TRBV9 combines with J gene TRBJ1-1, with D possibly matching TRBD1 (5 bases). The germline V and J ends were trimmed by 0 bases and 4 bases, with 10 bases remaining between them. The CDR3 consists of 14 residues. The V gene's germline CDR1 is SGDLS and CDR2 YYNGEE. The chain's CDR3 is CASSVGGFATEAFF. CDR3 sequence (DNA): TGTGCCAGCAGCGTAGGGGGGTTTGCCACTGAAGCTTTCTTT. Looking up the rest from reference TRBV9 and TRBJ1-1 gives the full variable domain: DSGVTQTPKHLITATGQRVTLRCSPRSGDLSVYWYQQSLDQGLQFLIQYYNGEERAKGNILERFSAQQFPDLHSELNLSSLELGDSALYFCASSVGGFATEAFFGQGTRLTVV.

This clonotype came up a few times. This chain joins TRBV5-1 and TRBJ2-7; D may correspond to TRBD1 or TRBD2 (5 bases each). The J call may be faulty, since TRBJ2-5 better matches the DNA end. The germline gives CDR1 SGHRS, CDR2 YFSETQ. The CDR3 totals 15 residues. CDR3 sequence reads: CASSLPGTVGETQYF. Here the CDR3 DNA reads TGCGCCAGCAGCTTGCCCGGGACGGTTGGAGAGACCCAGTACTTC.

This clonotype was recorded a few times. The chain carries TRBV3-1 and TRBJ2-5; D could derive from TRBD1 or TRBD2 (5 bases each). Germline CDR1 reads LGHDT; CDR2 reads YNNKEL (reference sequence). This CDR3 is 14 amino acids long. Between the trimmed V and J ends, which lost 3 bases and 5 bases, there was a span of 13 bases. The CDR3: CASSQGTGTETQYF. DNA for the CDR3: TGTGCCAGCAGCCAGGGGACGGGAACGGAGACCCAGTACTTC.

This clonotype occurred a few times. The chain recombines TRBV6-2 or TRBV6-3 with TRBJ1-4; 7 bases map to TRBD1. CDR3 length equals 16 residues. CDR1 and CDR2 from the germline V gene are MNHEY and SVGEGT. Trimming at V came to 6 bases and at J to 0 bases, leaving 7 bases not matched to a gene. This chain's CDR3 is CASSLRDSATNEKLFF. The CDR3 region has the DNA TGTGCCAGCAGCTTGCGGGACAGTGCAACTAATGAAAAACTGTTTTTT.

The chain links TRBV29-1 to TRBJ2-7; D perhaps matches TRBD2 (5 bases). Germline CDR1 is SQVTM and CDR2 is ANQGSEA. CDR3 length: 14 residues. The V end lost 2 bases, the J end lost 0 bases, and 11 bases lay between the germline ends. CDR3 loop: CSVENGESSYEQYF. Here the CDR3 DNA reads TGCAGCGTTGAAAATGGGGAGAGCTCCTACGAGCAGTACTTC.

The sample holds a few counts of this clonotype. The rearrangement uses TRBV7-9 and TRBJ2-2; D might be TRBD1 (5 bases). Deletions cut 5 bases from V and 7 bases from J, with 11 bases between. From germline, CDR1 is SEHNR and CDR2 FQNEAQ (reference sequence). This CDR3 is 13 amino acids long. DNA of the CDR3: TGTGCCAGCAGCCCACGGACATTCGGGGAGCTGTTTTTT. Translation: CASSPRTFGELFF.

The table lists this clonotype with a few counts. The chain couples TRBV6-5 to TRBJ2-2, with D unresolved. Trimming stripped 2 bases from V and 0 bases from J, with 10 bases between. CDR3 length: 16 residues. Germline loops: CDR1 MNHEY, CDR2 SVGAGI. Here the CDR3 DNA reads TGTGCCAGCAGTTACGGTGGCGGAGCGAACACCGGGGAGCTGTTTTTT. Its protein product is CASSYGGGANTGELFF.

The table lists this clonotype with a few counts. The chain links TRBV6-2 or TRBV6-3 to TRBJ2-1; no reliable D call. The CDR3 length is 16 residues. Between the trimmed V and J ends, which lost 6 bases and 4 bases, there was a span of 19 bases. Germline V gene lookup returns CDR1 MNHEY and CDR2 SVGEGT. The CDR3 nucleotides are TGTGCCAGCAGGAAGGGAAGAGTGTCAACTTACAATGAGCAGTTCTTC. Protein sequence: CASRKGRVSTYNEQFF.

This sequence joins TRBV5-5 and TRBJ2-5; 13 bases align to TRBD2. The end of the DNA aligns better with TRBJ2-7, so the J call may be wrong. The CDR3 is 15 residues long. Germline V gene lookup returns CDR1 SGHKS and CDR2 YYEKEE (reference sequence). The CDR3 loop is CASSLLAGGGYEQYF. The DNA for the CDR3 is TGTGCCAGCAGCTTACTAGCGGGAGGGGGATACGAGCAGTACTTC.

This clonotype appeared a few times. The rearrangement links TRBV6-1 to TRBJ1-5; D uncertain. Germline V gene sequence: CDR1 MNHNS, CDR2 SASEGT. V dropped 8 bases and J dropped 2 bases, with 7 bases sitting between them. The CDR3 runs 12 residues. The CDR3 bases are TGTGCCAGCCTTAGGGGCAATCAGCCCCAGCATTTT. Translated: CASLRGNQPQHF.